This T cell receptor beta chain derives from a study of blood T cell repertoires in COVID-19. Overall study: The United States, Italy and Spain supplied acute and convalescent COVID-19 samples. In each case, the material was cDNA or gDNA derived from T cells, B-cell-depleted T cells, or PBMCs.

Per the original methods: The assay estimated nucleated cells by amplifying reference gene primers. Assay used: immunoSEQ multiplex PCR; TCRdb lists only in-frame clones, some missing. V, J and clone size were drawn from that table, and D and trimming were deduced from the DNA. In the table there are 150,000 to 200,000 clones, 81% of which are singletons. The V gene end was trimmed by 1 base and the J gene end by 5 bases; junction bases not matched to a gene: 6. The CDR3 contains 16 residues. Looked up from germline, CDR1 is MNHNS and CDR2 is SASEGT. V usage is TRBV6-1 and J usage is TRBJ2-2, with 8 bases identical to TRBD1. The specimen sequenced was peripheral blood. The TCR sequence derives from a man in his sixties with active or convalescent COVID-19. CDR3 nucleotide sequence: TGTGCCAGCAGTGAAGGGAGACAGGGGTGGACCGGGGAGCTGTTTTTT. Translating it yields CASSEGRQGWTGELFF.